This T cell receptor beta chain was captured by sequencing in a study of cytomegalovirus exposure and HLA in healthy donors. Whole-study results and caveats: The sole available immune exposure information was CMV serostatus. Researchers catalogued about 150 TCR beta chains as cytomegalovirus-associated. As a later analysis showed, several of the most significant clusters appeared to be linked to common viral pathogens.

The junction had 9 bases not matched to a gene; V was cut back by 5 bases and J by 8 bases. Germline V lookup: CDR1 SGHTS, CDR2 YDEGEE. The CDR3 is 15 residues long. This clone was found a few times. Antigen specificity is unknown. PCR was performed using 60 Vbeta and 13 Jbeta primers. Per the authors' pipeline: A later analysis tallied about 80 million unique TCR beta chains, around 12 million of them shared. Sequencing used immunoSEQ multiplex PCR; TCRdb keeps in-frame clones, though not all of them. V and J calls plus clone size are reproduced from that table; the DNA served to infer D and trimming. The sample gives about 200,000 clones, more than 75% of which show up once; roughly 3.1% is in the top ten.

The specimen was PBMCs. J is TRBJ1-4 and V is TRBV5-8; 10 positions match TRBD1. This TCR derives from a man between 35 and 55 years old in good health and CMV-seropositive. CDR3 region: CASSHNGTGAEKLFF. In nucleotides, the CDR3 is TGTGCCAGCAGTCACAACGGGACAGGGGCGGAAAAACTGTTTTTT.